These T cell receptor beta chains were read from a single sample in a study of cytomegalovirus exposure and HLA in healthy donors. Method: immunoSEQ multiplex PCR; TCRdb's copy keeps in-frame clones and lacks some. Among around 80,000 clones listed, around 10% were seen once. The sequencing input was PBMCs. The receptors were gathered from a man aged 55 to 70 in good health and CMV-seropositive. Both conserved end residues are part of each CDR3. D genes are given only for firm matches. Clone size, where shown, is once, few, many, or a class for clones that have expanded.

D gene,clone size,V gene,J gene,CDR3 DNA,CDR3 protein
.,.,TRBV18,TRBJ1-2,TGTGCCAGCTCACCACCCTCAGGCCTTTCGGGCTACACCTTC,CASSPPSGLSGYTF
TRBD1,few,TRBV9,TRBJ1-6,TGTGCCAGCAGCTTCCAATCCGGGACAGGGGATTCACCCCTCCACTTT,CASSFQSGTGDSPLHF
.,few,TRBV20-1,TRBJ2-1,TGCAGTGCTAGAAGGGACTATGAGCAGTTCTTC,CSARRDYEQFF
.,many,TRBV15,TRBJ1-4,TGTGCCACCAGCAGAGAAGCGGGTACTAATGAAAAACTGTTTTTT,CATSREAGTNEKLFF
.,.,TRBV11-3,TRBJ2-2,TGTGCCAGCAGCTTAGATAGAGAAACCGGGGAGCTGTTTTTT,CASSLDRETGELFF
TRBD1,.,TRBV5-1,TRBJ2-2,TGCGCCAGCAGCCCGGGACAGCCGAACACCGGGGAGCTGTTTTTT,CASSPGQPNTGELFF
TRBD1,.,TRBV5-1,TRBJ2-3,TGCGCCAGCAGCCTCCCAGGGGGCGGCACAGATACGCAGTATTTT,CASSLPGGGTDTQYF
.,few,TRBV10-3,TRBJ1-2,TGTGCCACTCCCAGCGAGCCCTATGGCTACACCTTC,CATPSEPYGYTF
TRBD2,few,TRBV7-9,TRBJ2-5,TGTGCCAGCAGCCCCGGGACTACCCAAGAGACCCAGTACTTC,CASSPGTTQETQYF
.,few,TRBV5-1,TRBJ2-5,TGCGCCAGCAGCTTACAAATCGGGGGCCAAGAGACCCAGTACTTC,CASSLQIGGQETQYF
TRBD1,few,TRBV30,TRBJ2-1,TGTGCCTGGAGTGTATTCGGGACAGGGGGCTCGGGGCTAGCGGGCAATGAGCAGTTCTTC,CAWSVFGTGGSGLAGNEQFF
.,.,TRBV5-4,TRBJ2-7,TGTGCCAGCAGCTTGGCAGGGTTCTACGAGCAGTACTTC,CASSLAGFYEQYF
.,.,TRBV20-1,TRBJ1-6,TGCAGTGTACGCGGGAATTCACCCCTCCACTTT,CSVRGNSPLHF
.,.,TRBV7-6,TRBJ1-1,TGTGCCAGCAGCCAACTTCCTGCAGGGAACACTGAAGCTTTCTTT,CASSQLPAGNTEAFF
.,.,TRBV30,TRBJ2-2,TGTGCCTGGGACCGGGACATCGCGAGCACCGGGGAGCTGTTTTTT,CAWDRDIASTGELFF
TRBD1,few,TRBV28,TRBJ2-1,TGTGCCAGCAGCTTAGAGACAGGGCTGTTCTTC,CASSLETGLFF
.,.,TRBV7-8,TRBJ2-2,TGTGCCAGCAGCCATCGACAGGCTAACACCGGGGAGCTGTTTTTT,CASSHRQANTGELFF